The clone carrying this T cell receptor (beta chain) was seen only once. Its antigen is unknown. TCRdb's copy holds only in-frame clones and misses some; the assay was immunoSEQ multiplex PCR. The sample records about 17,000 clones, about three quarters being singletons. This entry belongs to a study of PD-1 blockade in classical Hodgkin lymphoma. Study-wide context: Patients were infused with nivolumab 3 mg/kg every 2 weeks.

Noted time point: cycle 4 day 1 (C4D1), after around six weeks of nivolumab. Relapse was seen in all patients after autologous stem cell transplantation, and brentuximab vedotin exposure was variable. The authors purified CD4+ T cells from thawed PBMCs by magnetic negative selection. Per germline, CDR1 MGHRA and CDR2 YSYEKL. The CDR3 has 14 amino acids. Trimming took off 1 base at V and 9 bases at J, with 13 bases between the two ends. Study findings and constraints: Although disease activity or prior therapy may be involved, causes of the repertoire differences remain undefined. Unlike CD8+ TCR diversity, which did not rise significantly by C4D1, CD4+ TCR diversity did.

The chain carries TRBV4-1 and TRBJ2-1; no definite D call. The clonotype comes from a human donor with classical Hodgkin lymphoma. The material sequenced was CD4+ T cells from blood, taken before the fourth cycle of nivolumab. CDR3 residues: CASSQVSLAGEQFF. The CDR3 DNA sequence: TGCGCCAGCAGCCAAGTGAGTTTAGCCGGTGAGCAGTTCTTC.